Following are 28 T cell receptor beta chains from one sample sequenced in a study of CD8 T cells in Susac syndrome. With random hexamers, 0.5 to 1 ug RNA was reverse transcribed. One entry per CDR3 protein, called by TCRdb with MiXCR from the immunoSEQ multiplex PCR reads. The sample shows some 200,000 distinct CDR3 sequences, nearly 97% of them seen only once. The specimen sequenced was CD4+ T cells from PBMCs. The receptors shown here come from a human donor with multiple sclerosis.

J is TRBJ1-2 and V is TRBV12-2. TRBV12-2 is recorded as a pseudogene. The CDR3 spans 14 residues. The CDR3 is CASRLTPRRGGYTF. The CDR3 nucleotides read TGTGCAAGTCGCTTAACTCCCAGACGCGGTGGCTACACCTTC.

The chain links TRBV5-1 to TRBJ2-1; the match to TRBD2 covers 11 bases. The V gene end was trimmed by 2 bases and the J gene end by 4 bases; junction bases not matched to a gene: 14. The CDR3 contains 19 residues. Germline V lookup: CDR1 SGHRS, CDR2 YFSETQ. The CDR3 region is CASSLNRVLAGDAYNEQFF. CDR3 DNA sequence: TGCGCCAGCAGCTTAAACAGGGTACTAGCGGGAGATGCATACAATGAGCAGTTCTTC.

CDR3 protein: CSATGETAFLGYTF. CDR3 bases: TGCAGTGCTACGGGAGAAACAGCTTTCCTCGGCTACACCTTC. This chain joins TRBV20-1 and TRBJ1-2, with unresolved D. The CDR3 covers 14 residues. With 4 bases removed from V and 8 bases from J, the gap between germline ends came to 20 bases. Germline values: CDR1 DFQATT, CDR2 SNEGSKA (reference sequence).

This clonotype was seen only a few times. The chain joins TRBV11-2 to TRBJ2-1; D remains ambiguous. This CDR3 has 11 residues. The ends were cut back, 5 bases at V and 12 bases at J, with 11 bases in the middle. Looked up from germline, CDR1 is SGHAT and CDR2 is FQNNGV. The CDR3 DNA reads as TGTGCCAGCAGCCACCAAAAGGGGCAGTTCTTC. Protein sequence: CASSHQKGQFF.

The rearrangement uses TRBV9 and TRBJ1-2; TRBD1 matches 7 bases. Germline loops: CDR1 SGDLS, CDR2 YYNGEE. The CDR3 has 15 amino acids. Losses at the gene ends were 0 bases for V and 4 bases for J; bases not matched to a gene: 6. The CDR3 bases are TGTGCCAGCAGCGTAGAATTAGGGGGCACCTATGGCTACACCTTC. This encodes CASSVELGGTYGYTF.

The rearrangement joins TRBV9 to TRBJ1-1; 9 positions agree with TRBD1. Germline CDR1 SGDLS, CDR2 YYNGEE. The CDR3 has 15 amino acids. Unmatched junction bases numbered 9, after V lost 4 bases and J lost 5 bases. The CDR3 DNA follows: TGTGCCAGCAGCTTATTGGGGACAGGGAGGACTGAAGCTTTCTTT. This sequence encodes CASSLLGTGRTEAFF.

The rearrangement uses TRBV11-2 and TRBJ2-5; 8 bases map to TRBD2. Germline V CDR1 and CDR2: SGHAT, FQNNGV. The trim removed 5 bases at V and 5 bases at J, leaving 4 bases unmatched. The CDR3 has 13 amino acids. Here the CDR3 DNA reads TGTGCCAGCAGCCCCCCTAGCGGGGAGACCCAGTACTTC. Its protein product is CASSPPSGETQYF.

This chain uses TRBV7-9 with TRBJ1-1, with no clear D. V was pared by 7 bases and J by 0 bases, with 12 bases between. The CDR3 spans 14 residues. The germline CDR1 and CDR2 sequences are SEHNR and FQNEAQ (reference sequence). CDR3 amino acids: CASTRDTLNTEAFF. The CDR3 coding sequence is TGTGCCAGCACGCGAGACACTTTGAACACTGAAGCTTTCTTT.

V usage is TRBV29-1 and J usage is TRBJ1-6; D is ambiguous. The length of the CDR3 is 13 residues. With 0 bases removed from V and 6 bases from J, the gap between germline ends came to 6 bases. CDR1 is SQVTM and CDR2 is ANQGSEA in the germline V gene. The CDR3 sequence: CSVEEPGNSPLHF. DNA of the CDR3: TGCAGCGTTGAAGAACCTGGTAATTCACCCCTCCACTTT.

This clonotype was seen just once. The rearrangement uses TRBV6-5 and TRBJ2-2; D perhaps matches TRBD2 (5 bases). Germline loops: CDR1 MNHEY, CDR2 SVGAGI. The CDR3 is made up of 13 amino acids. Trimming cost V 5 bases and J 6 bases, with 10 bases left between them. The CDR3 reads CASSNKRAGELFF. CDR3 nucleotides: TGTGCCAGCAGTAACAAGAGGGCCGGGGAGCTGTTTTTT.

J is TRBJ1-4 and V is TRBV20-1; the D is unclear. Germline CDR1 is DFQATT and CDR2 is SNEGSKA (reference sequence). V was trimmed by 5 bases and J by 16 bases, leaving 20 bases between them. The CDR3 spans 12 residues. Here the CDR3 DNA reads TGCAGTGCTGTTAACGCCGGGCCGACGGGGTTTTTT. Protein product: CSAVNAGPTGFF.

This CDR3 is CSVEDTASYEQYF. CDR3 in DNA: TGCAGCGTTGAGGATACTGCGTCCTACGAGCAGTACTTC. This chain connects TRBV29-1 to TRBJ2-7; D is unresolved. CDR3 length equals 13 residues. Trimming cost V 3 bases and J 1 base, with 10 bases left between them. Germline assignment: CDR1 SQVTM and CDR2 ANQGSEA.

J is TRBJ1-2 and V is TRBV27; D unresolved. Trimming took off 3 bases at V and 1 base at J, with 6 bases between the two ends. Germline CDR1 reads MNHEY; CDR2 reads SMNVEV (reference sequence). This CDR3 is 13 amino acids long. The CDR3 DNA reads as TGTGCCAGCAGTTTCTCGTTTAACTATGGCTACACCTTC. Residues: CASSFSFNYGYTF.

The chain uses TRBV15 and TRBJ2-7; D may be TRBD1 (5 bases). In germline, CDR1 is LNHNV, CDR2 YYDKDF (reference sequence). Trimming removed 1 base from V and 3 bases from J, with 10 bases in between. This CDR3 region has 14 residues. As DNA, the CDR3 is TGTGCCACCAGCAGAGTAAGGCAGGGCTACGAGCAGTACTTC. This translates into CATSRVRQGYEQYF.

The chain uses TRBV23-1 and TRBJ1-2; D not resolved. TRBV23-1 belongs to the ORF category, with a function that is uncertain. Between the trimmed V and J ends, which lost 2 bases and 2 bases, there was a span of 21 bases. This CDR3 contains 18 residues. CDR3 amino acids: CASSQEPVTCQVNYGYTF. In nucleotides, the CDR3 is TGCGCCAGCAGTCAAGAGCCCGTGACATGTCAAGTGAACTATGGCTACACCTTC.

The chain has TRBV30 and TRBJ2-3; 14 bases are a match to TRBD2. The germline V gene has CDR1 GTSNPN and CDR2 SVGIG (reference sequence). This CDR3 is built from 15 residues. V lost 5 bases to trimming and J lost 6 bases; unmatched junction nucleotides: 7. The CDR3 sequence is CAWGLAGGRRDTQYF. In DNA form, the CDR3 reads TGTGCCTGGGGACTAGCGGGAGGAAGGAGGGATACGCAGTATTTT. The entire variable domain, with the rest obtained from reference TRBV30 and TRBJ2-3, is as follows: SQTIHQWPATLVQPVGSPLSLECTVEGTSNPNLYWYRQAAGRGLQLLFYSVGIGQISSEVPQNLSASRPQDRQFILSSKKLLLSDSGFYLCAWGLAGGRRDTQYFGPGTRLTVL.

This chain connects TRBV13 to TRBJ2-7; D is uncertain. CDR3 size: 14 residues. Germline V gene sequence: CDR1 PRHDT, CDR2 FYEKMQ (reference sequence). Trimming removed 5 bases from V and 3 bases from J, with 14 bases in between. DNA for the CDR3: TGTGCCAGCAGCCATAGGCCGCAAATCTACGAGCAGTACTTC. Translating gives CASSHRPQIYEQYF. Together with reference TRBV13 and TRBJ2-7, the CDR3 gives the full variable domain: AAGVIQSPRHLIKEKRETATLKCYPIPRHDTVYWYQQGPGQDPQFLISFYEKMQSDKGSIPDRFSAQQFSDYHSELNMSSLELGDSALYFCASSHRPQIYEQYFGPGTRLTVT.

The chain carries TRBV29-1 and TRBJ2-5; D gene uncertain. From germline, CDR1 is SQVTM and CDR2 ANQGSEA. The CDR3 extends over 11 amino acids. V gave up 4 bases and J gave up 3 bases, with 6 bases separating them. This chain's CDR3 is CSVGWEETQYF. The CDR3 nucleotides read TGCAGCGTTGGGTGGGAAGAGACCCAGTACTTC. Using reference TRBV29-1 and TRBJ2-5 for the parts outside the CDR3, the full variable domain is SAVISQKPSRDICQRGTSLTIQCQVDSQVTMMFWYRQQPGQSLTLIATANQGSEATYESGFVIDKFPISRPNLTFSTLTVSNMSPEDSSIYLCSVGWEETQYFGPGTRLLVL.

The J gene is TRBJ2-5, the V gene TRBV30, with D perhaps matching TRBD2 (5 bases). The germline CDR1 and CDR2 sequences are GTSNPN and SVGIG (reference sequence). CDR3 length: 12 amino acids. Trimming took off 2 bases at V and 6 bases at J, with 10 bases between the two ends. Here the CDR3 DNA reads TGTGCCTGGAGTTTAGGCGGGCAGACCCAGTACTTC. Its translation: CAWSLGGQTQYF.

This clonotype has more than one count but fewer than ten. The chain recombines TRBV6-5 with TRBJ1-2; no reliable D call. Trimming pared 1 base from V and 7 bases from J, leaving 4 bases between. The germline V gene encodes CDR1 MNHEY and CDR2 SVGAGI. The CDR3 length is 11 residues. This chain's CDR3 is CASSYLGGYTF. The DNA for the CDR3 is TGTGCCAGCAGTTACTTGGGTGGCTACACCTTC.

J is TRBJ1-6 and V is TRBV20-1; 7 bases map to TRBD1. V was pared by 0 bases and J by 7 bases, with 6 bases of the junction left unmatched. CDR1 DFQATT and CDR2 SNEGSKA come from the germline V gene (reference sequence). CDR3 size: 15 residues. The chain's CDR3 is CSARELGQRNSPLHF. Here the CDR3 DNA reads TGCAGTGCTAGAGAACTGGGACAGAGAAATTCACCCCTCCACTTT.

V and J are TRBV3-1 and TRBJ2-2; D is ambiguous. The V gene lost 11 bases and the J gene lost 5 bases, with 15 bases spanning the gap. Germline V gives CDR1 LGHDT, CDR2 YNNKEL (reference sequence). There are 13 residues in the CDR3. CDR3 sequence: CAFTPRQTGELFF. In DNA, the CDR3 is TGTGCCTTCACTCCCCGTCAGACCGGGGAGCTGTTTTTT.

V gene TRBV7-3 combines with J gene TRBJ2-3; 9 bases are shared with TRBD1. Trimming at V came to 5 bases and at J to 1 base, leaving 7 bases not matched to a gene. Germline V gene sequence: CDR1 SGHTA, CDR2 FQGTGA. The CDR3 spans 16 residues. The CDR3 here is CASSASRDRGTDTQYF. In DNA form, the CDR3 reads TGTGCCAGCAGCGCCTCTCGGGACAGGGGCACAGATACGCAGTATTTT.

This sequence joins TRBV28 and TRBJ1-2; no clear D gene. This CDR3 is built from 12 residues. Germline assignment: CDR1 MDHEN and CDR2 SYDVKM. With 8 bases removed from V and 3 bases from J, the gap between germline ends came to 10 bases. The CDR3 bases are TGTGCCAGCCATCGGACTCACTATGGCTACACCTTC. Encoded protein: CASHRTHYGYTF.

A word on this clonotype: Germline is not matched at one junction end, which may reflect a read error. The chain combines TRBV20-1 with TRBJ2-5, with D maybe TRBD2 (5 bases). CDR3 length equals 13 residues. The V gene's germline CDR1 is DFQATT and CDR2 SNEGSKA (reference sequence). In DNA, the CDR3 is TGCAGTGCTGGAGAGGGCCTCTGGGAGACCCAGTACTTC. As protein: CSAGEGLWETQYF.

V and J are TRBV3-1 and TRBJ2-6; possibly TRBD1 for D (6 bases). The CDR3 loop spans 15 amino acids. Trimming left V 4 bases short and J 1 base short, with 8 bases between. Per germline, CDR1 LGHDT and CDR2 YNNKEL (reference sequence). As DNA, the CDR3 is TGTGCCAGCAGCCGAGGGGGATCTGGGGCCAACGTCCTGACTTTC. Encoded protein: CASSRGGSGANVLTF.

The chain employs TRBV10-3 and TRBJ1-2; D is possibly TRBD1 (5 bases). The germline gives CDR1 ENHRY, CDR2 SYGVKD. The V and J ends lost 0 bases and 2 bases respectively, with 10 bases between them. The CDR3 loop spans 15 amino acids. The CDR3 protein is CAISESRTPNYGYTF. The CDR3 region has the DNA TGTGCCATCAGTGAGTCGAGGACACCCAACTATGGCTACACCTTC.

The chain joins TRBV27 to TRBJ1-2; 7 positions match TRBD1. The CDR3 runs to 12 residues. Losses at the gene ends were 7 bases for V and 8 bases for J; bases not matched to a gene: 7. Germline CDR1 reads MNHEY; CDR2 reads SMNVEV (reference sequence). The CDR3: CASMGQGGGYTF. CDR3 bases: TGTGCCAGCATGGGGCAGGGGGGGGGCTACACCTTC.